This entry lists 9 T cell receptor beta chains sequenced from one sample in a study of spatial heterogeneity in lung cancer. No antigen is known for these receptors. TCRdb itself ran the 5' RACE reads through MiXCR, one entry per CDR3 protein. The repertoire consists of some 11,000 distinct CDR3 sequences, with under 6.5% occurring once and the leading ten covering around 11%. General observations from the study: Intratumoral expanded alpha and beta TCR counts were found to track tumor mutation counts.

The time point here: sample taken at primary tumor resection. The sample in question was lung tumor tissue, obtained at surgery. These TCRs come from a male donor with early-stage non-small cell lung cancer.

This clonotype occurred many times. Since the library was made to target alpha chains, this beta chain is a stray read and its abundance is not meaningful. The CDR3, as DNA: TGCGCCAGCAGCCAAGATCCACAGGGGGCCGGGGAGCTGTTTTTT. Its translation is CASSQDPQGAGELFF. This chain joins TRBV4-3 and TRBJ2-2, with 8 bases lining up with TRBD1. The CDR3 runs 15 residues. V shed 0 bases, J shed 6 bases, and the junction held 3 bases outside the gene matches. The germline CDR1 and CDR2 sequences are LGHNA and YSLEER.

This clonotype is labeled medium-sized. This beta chain is off target for a library built for alpha chains, so its abundance means little. The chain joins TRBV30 to TRBJ2-3; 7 nucleotides align to TRBD1. The CDR3 contains 15 residues. Germline V gives CDR1 GTSNPN, CDR2 SVGIG (reference sequence). V lost 4 bases, J lost 0 bases, and 7 bases stayed unmatched. The CDR3 sequence: CAWNGAGGSTDTQYF. The CDR3 DNA reads TGTGCCTGGAACGGGGCAGGGGGAAGCACAGATACGCAGTATTTT.

As regards this clonotype: This beta chain is a stray sequence in a library constructed for alpha chains; its clone size is not meaningful. For the CDR3, the DNA is TGTGCCAGCAGTTTACAGGGCAACTATGGCTACACCTTC. This encodes CASSLQGNYGYTF. The chain links TRBV27 to TRBJ1-2; D is possibly TRBD1 (5 bases). Germline V gives CDR1 MNHEY, CDR2 SMNVEV (reference sequence). CDR3 size: 13 residues. With 2 bases removed from V and 2 bases from J, the gap between germline ends came to 6 bases.

Ten or more counts support this clonotype. This beta chain is a stray read from a library made for alpha chains; its abundance is not meaningful. The V gene is TRBV9, the J gene TRBJ1-2; 9 nucleotides match TRBD1. This CDR3 contains 16 residues. Trimming removed 0 bases from V and 2 bases from J; junction bases left unmatched: 5. Per germline, CDR1 SGDLS and CDR2 YYNGEE. CDR3 protein: CASSVGTGGKNYGYTF. CDR3 coding DNA: TGTGCCAGCAGCGTAGGAACAGGGGGCAAGAACTATGGCTACACCTTC.

This clonotype was counted at least ten times. Within a library made for alpha chains, this beta chain is off target, and its count is uninformative. This chain connects TRBV5-1 to TRBJ2-7; D could derive from TRBD1 or TRBD2 (5 bases each). CDR3 length: 15 amino acids. V lost 5 bases, J lost 3 bases, and 18 bases lay in between. CDR1 is SGHRS and CDR2 is YFSETQ in the germline V gene. CDR3 protein: CASRITSGQIYEQYF. In nucleotides, the CDR3 is TGCGCCAGCAGGATTACTTCGGGGCAGATCTACGAGCAGTACTTC.

On this clonotype itself: With the library built for alpha chains, this beta chain is off target and its frequency is not meaningful. The chain employs TRBV5-5 and TRBJ2-2; D perhaps matches TRBD1 (5 bases). Looked up from germline, CDR1 is SGHKS and CDR2 is YYEKEE (reference sequence). The CDR3 spans 16 residues. V was shortened by 1 base and J by 0 bases, with 10 bases between the two germline ends. The chain's CDR3 is CASSLSRAANTGELFF. The CDR3 DNA reads as TGTGCCAGCAGCTTGTCCAGGGCCGCGAACACCGGGGAGCTGTTTTTT.

This clonotype occurred many times. For a library built for alpha chains, this beta chain is a stray read; little rests on its size. The chain is built from TRBV18 and TRBJ1-3; D call uncertain. The V gene's germline CDR1 is KGHSH and CDR2 LQKENI. This CDR3 is 15 amino acids long. Trimming left V 1 base short and J 9 bases short, with 16 bases between. CDR3 in DNA: TGTGCCAGCTCACCACTGACGATTACTGGAGGCACCATATATTTT. Amino acids: CASSPLTITGGTIYF.

This clonotype is medium-sized within its sample. Being off target in a library aimed at alpha chains, this beta chain has a size of little meaning. The chain is built from TRBV28 and TRBJ1-1; D is ambiguous. Germline V gene lookup returns CDR1 MDHEN and CDR2 SYDVKM. Trimming cost V 5 bases and J 0 bases, with 16 bases left between them. The CDR3 loop spans 16 amino acids. DNA for the CDR3: TGTGCCAGCAGTCCCCCGGGGTGGATCATGAACACTGAAGCTTTCTTT. Protein product: CASSPPGWIMNTEAFF.

With respect to this clonotype: This beta chain represents an off-target read in a library built for alpha chains; its size is of limited meaning. V and J are TRBV7-9 and TRBJ2-5; 7 bases line up with TRBD1. Germline V gene lookup returns CDR1 SEHNR and CDR2 FQNEAQ (reference sequence). The length of the CDR3 is 16 residues. Trimming cost V 8 bases and J 5 bases; bases outside gene matches: 17. DNA of the CDR3: TGTGCCAGCCGGTCCTCGACCGGGACAGTTCAGGAGACCCAGTACTTC. It is translated as CASRSSTGTVQETQYF.